Following are 6 T cell receptor beta chains from one sample sequenced in a study of T cells in Graves' hyperthyroidism and ophthalmopathy. Amplified TCR beta CDR3 regions came from RNA transcripts. Carried out on the TCR CDR3, a first-round RT-PCR used the HTBI primer set. TCRdb recomputed calls from the multiplex PCR reads with MiXCR, one row per CDR3 protein. The sample yields 500,000 to 750,000 distinct CDR3 sequences, around 46% seen once. The specimen was peripheral blood or thyroid tissue (not recorded which). The receptor source for this set is a woman under 30 with Graves' hyperthyroidism.

This clonotype was picked up a small number of times. This chain joins TRBV29-1 and TRBJ2-3; 12 bases agree with TRBD2. Germline V gives CDR1 SQVTM, CDR2 ANQGSEA. V lost 0 bases, J lost 0 bases, and 10 bases stayed unmatched. This CDR3 has 19 amino acids. The CDR3, as DNA: TGCAGCGTTGAAGATCTTCAGCCTAGCGGGAGGGAAAGCACAGATACGCAGTATTTT. The encoded protein is CSVEDLQPSGRESTDTQYF.

This clonotype was seen at least ten times. The chain combines TRBV19 with TRBJ2-2; 8 bases agree with TRBD1. CDR3 length: 16 residues. Germline V CDR1 and CDR2: LNHDA, SQIVND (reference sequence). V lost 5 bases to trimming and J lost 1 base; unmatched junction nucleotides: 6. The CDR3 nucleotides read TGTGCCAGTAGTCCTCGGGGGACAGGGAACACCGGGGAGCTGTTTTTT. It encodes CASSPRGTGNTGELFF.

In this sample, this clonotype turned up many times. The chain is built from TRBV20-1 and TRBJ1-5; D may be TRBD1 (5 bases). CDR1 is DFQATT, CDR2 SNEGSKA, per germline (reference sequence). This CDR3 comprises 16 residues. V dropped 6 bases and J dropped 2 bases, with 20 bases sitting between them. Written as DNA, the CDR3 is TGCAGTGCCGACCGGGGGGGGAACGGAGGCAATCAGCCCCAGCATTTT. This encodes CSADRGGNGGNQPQHF.

In the case of this clonotype: This could be a read error, since a much larger clone is one nucleotide away. The chain couples TRBV24-1 to TRBJ2-7, with 8 bases identical to TRBD2. Germline CDR1 KGHDR, CDR2 SFDVKD. Unmatched junction bases numbered 14, after V lost 4 bases and J lost 7 bases. The CDR3 covers 16 residues. CDR3 nucleotide sequence: TGTGCCACCAGTGACGAGACGGGAGGGCCCTACAATGAGCAGTACTTC. Amino acid sequence: CATSDETGGPYNEQYF.

V usage is TRBV20-1 and J usage is TRBJ2-7; 7 nucleotides agree with TRBD2. V trimming: 5 bases; J trimming: 7 bases; junction bases outside the gene matches: 17. CDR1 and CDR2 from the germline V gene are DFQATT and SNEGSKA (reference sequence). CDR3 length equals 15 residues. CDR3 region: CSAGDPSGDYNEQYF. CDR3 sequence (DNA): TGCAGTGCTGGGGACCCTAGCGGAGATTACAATGAGCAGTACTTC.

The genes are TRBV29-1 and TRBJ2-5; 8 bases match TRBD1. V lost 8 bases to trimming and J lost 1 base; unmatched junction nucleotides: 6. Germline CDR1 SQVTM, CDR2 ANQGSEA. CDR3 length: 13 amino acids. CDR3 nucleotide sequence: TGCAGCTATGGCCAGGGGGCCCAAGAGACCCAGTACTTC. This translates into CSYGQGAQETQYF. The full variable domain, rest sourced from reference TRBV29-1 and TRBJ2-5, is SAVISQKPSRDICQRGTSLTIQCQVDSQVTMMFWYRQQPGQSLTLIATANQGSEATYESGFVIDKFPISRPNLTFSTLTVSNMSPEDSSIYLCSYGQGAQETQYFGPGTRLLVL.